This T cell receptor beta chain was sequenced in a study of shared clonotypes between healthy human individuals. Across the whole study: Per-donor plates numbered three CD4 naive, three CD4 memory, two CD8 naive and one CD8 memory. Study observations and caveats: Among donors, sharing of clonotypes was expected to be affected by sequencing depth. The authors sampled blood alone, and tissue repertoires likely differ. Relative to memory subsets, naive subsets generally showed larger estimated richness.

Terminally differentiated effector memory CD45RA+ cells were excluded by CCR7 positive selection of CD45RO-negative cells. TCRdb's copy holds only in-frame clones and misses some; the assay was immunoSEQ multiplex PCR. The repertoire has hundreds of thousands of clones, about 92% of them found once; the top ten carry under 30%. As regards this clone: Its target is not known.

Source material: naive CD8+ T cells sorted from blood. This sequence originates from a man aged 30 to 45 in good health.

The CDR3: CASSVAGGVRLGDTQYF. Here the CDR3 DNA reads TGTGCCAGCAGCGTAGCAGGGGGCGTTCGTCTGGGGGATACGCAGTATTTT. The chain couples TRBV9 to TRBJ2-3, with TRBD1 matching over 8 bases. This CDR3 is 17 amino acids long. The ends lost 0 bases at V and 6 bases at J; junction bases unmatched: 12. CDR1 is SGDLS, CDR2 YYNGEE, per germline.